The sample holds a few counts of the clone carrying this T cell receptor (beta chain). What it recognizes is unknown. Exposure to brentuximab vedotin varied, and each patient had relapsed following autologous stem cell transplantation. Researchers report purifying CD4+ T cells from thawed PBMCs by magnetic negative selection. Complete response, partial response or progressive disease was recorded as best response. The sample comes from a study of PD-1 blockade in classical Hodgkin lymphoma. Study-wide results and limits: Individuals who commenced nivolumab within less than 1 year of ASCT were excluded. Diversity in CD4+ TCRs, unlike that measured in CD8+ TCRs, had risen significantly by C4D1.

Clones were read by immunoSEQ multiplex PCR, and TCRdb kept only the in-frame ones, dropping some. The table lists thousands of clones, around 77% of them singletons. The sequenced sample was CD4+ T cells from blood, obtained at baseline. The receptor comes from a human donor with classical Hodgkin lymphoma.

CDR3: CAWNPGHINTEAFF. The CDR3, as DNA: TGTGCCTGGAACCCCGGCCATATTAACACTGAAGCTTTCTTT. The chain has TRBV30 and TRBJ1-1; unclear D gene. The CDR3 spans 14 residues. Germline CDR1 is GTSNPN and CDR2 is SVGIG (reference sequence). Trimming took 4 bases from V and 2 from J, leaving 14 bases between them.